Detailed here is one T cell receptor beta chain. What it binds is unknown. The record originates from a study of T cell responses to AZD1222 COVID-19 vaccine. Clones were read by immunoSEQ multiplex PCR, and TCRdb kept only the in-frame ones, dropping some. The table has around 100,000 clones, 87% seen once. The V gene's germline CDR1 is SGHTA and CDR2 FQGTGA. This CDR3 region has 13 residues. With 2 bases removed from V and 1 base from J, the gap between germline ends came to 5 bases. The study's findings and limits: Females made up more of the donors, who were largely white British, and clonal diversity may have come out too low. AZD1222 recipients seropositive at baseline numbered only 5 to 7.

The chain couples TRBV7-3 to TRBJ1-1, with TRBD1 as a possible D gene (5 bases). This sample comprised peripheral blood, obtained on day 0 of AZD1222 vaccination. The clonotype was recovered from an adult in good health. This CDR3 is CASSLDRNTEAFF. The CDR3 nucleotides are TGTGCCAGCAGCTTAGACAGGAACACTGAAGCTTTCTTT.